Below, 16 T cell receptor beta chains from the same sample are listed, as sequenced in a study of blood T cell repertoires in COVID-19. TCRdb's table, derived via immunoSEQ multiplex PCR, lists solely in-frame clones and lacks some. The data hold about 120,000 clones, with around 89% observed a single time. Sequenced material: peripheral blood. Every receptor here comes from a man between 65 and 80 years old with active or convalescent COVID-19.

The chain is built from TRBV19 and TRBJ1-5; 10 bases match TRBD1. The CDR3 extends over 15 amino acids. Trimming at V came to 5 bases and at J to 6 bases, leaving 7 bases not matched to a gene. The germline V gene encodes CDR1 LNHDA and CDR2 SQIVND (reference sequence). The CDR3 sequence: CASSRDRGLGQPQHF. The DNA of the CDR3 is TGTGCCAGTAGTCGCGACAGGGGGCTTGGTCAGCCCCAGCATTTT.

This chain's CDR3 is CASSLKGAGSSYEQYF. DNA of the CDR3: TGTGCCAGCAGTTTAAAAGGGGCGGGGAGCTCCTACGAGCAGTACTTC. The rearrangement links TRBV27 to TRBJ2-7; D might be TRBD2 (6 bases). The CDR3 loop spans 16 amino acids. V was cut by 2 bases and J by 0 bases, with 14 bases left in between. Germline V gene sequence: CDR1 MNHEY, CDR2 SMNVEV (reference sequence).

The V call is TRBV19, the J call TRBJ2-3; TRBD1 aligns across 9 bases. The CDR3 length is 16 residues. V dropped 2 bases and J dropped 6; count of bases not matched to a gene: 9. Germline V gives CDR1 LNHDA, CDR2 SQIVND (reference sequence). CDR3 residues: CASSITPGQGWDTQYF. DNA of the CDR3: TGTGCCAGTAGTATAACCCCGGGACAGGGCTGGGATACGCAGTATTTT.

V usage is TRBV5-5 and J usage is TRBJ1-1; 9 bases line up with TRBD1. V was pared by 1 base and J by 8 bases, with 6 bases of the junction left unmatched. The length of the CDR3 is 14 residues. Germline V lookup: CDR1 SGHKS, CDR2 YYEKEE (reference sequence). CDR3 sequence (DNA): TGTGCCAGCAGCTTGATGTTGGGACAGGGCGAAGCTTTCTTT. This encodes CASSLMLGQGEAFF.

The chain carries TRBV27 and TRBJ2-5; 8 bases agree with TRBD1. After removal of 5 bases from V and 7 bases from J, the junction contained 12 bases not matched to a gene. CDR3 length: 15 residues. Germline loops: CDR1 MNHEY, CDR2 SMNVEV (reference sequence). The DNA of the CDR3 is TGTGCCAGCAGTCCCAACCCGGACAGGGCGGGGACCCAGTACTTC. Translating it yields CASSPNPDRAGTQYF.

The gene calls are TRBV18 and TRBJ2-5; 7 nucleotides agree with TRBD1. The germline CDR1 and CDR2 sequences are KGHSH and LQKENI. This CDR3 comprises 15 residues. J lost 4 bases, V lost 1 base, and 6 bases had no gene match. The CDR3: CASSPLVTGTETQYF. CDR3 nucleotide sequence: TGTGCCAGCTCACCACTCGTGACAGGGACAGAGACCCAGTACTTC.

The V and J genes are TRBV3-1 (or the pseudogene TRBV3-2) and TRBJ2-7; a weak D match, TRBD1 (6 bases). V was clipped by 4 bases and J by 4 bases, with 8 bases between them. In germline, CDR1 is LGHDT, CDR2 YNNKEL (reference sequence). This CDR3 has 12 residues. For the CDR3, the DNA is TGTGCCAGCAGCCCACAGGGTTACGAGCAGTACTTC. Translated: CASSPQGYEQYF.

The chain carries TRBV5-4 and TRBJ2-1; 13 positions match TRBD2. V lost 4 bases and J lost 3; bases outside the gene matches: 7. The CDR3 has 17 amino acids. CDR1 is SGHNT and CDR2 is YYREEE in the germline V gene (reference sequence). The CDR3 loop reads CASSTGTSGKDYNEQFF. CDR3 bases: TGTGCCAGCAGCACCGGGACTAGCGGGAAGGACTACAATGAGCAGTTCTTC. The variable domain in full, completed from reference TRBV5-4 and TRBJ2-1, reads ETGVTQSPTHLIKTRGQQVTLRCSSQSGHNTVSWYQQALGQGPQFIFQYYREEENGRGNFPPRFSGLQFPNYSSELNVNALELDDSALYLCASSTGTSGKDYNEQFFGPGTRLTVL.

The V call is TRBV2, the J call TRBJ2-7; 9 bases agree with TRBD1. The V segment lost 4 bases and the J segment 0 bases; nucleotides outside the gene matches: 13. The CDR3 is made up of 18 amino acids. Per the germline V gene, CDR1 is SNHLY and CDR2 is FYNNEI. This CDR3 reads CASSAPGTGNGNSYEQYF. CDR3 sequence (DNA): TGTGCCAGCAGTGCCCCCGGGACAGGGAATGGGAACTCCTACGAGCAGTACTTC.

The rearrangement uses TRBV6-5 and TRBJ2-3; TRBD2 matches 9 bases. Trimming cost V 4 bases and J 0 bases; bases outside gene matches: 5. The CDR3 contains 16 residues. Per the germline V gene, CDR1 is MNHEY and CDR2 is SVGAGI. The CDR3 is CASSFTSGYSTDTQYF. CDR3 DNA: TGTGCCAGCAGTTTCACTAGCGGGTATAGCACAGATACGCAGTATTTT.

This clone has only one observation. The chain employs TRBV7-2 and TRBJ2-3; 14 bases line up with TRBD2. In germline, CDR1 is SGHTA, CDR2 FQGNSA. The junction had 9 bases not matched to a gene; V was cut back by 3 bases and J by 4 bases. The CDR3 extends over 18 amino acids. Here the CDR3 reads CASSLVGTSGSRADTQYF. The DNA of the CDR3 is TGTGCCAGCAGCTTGGTTGGGACTAGCGGGAGTCGCGCAGATACGCAGTATTTT.

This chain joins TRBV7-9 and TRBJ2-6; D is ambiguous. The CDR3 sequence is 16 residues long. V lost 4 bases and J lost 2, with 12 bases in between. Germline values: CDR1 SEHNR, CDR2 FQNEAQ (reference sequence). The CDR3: CASSSPGPTGANVLTF. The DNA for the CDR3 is TGTGCCAGCAGCTCCCCGGGTCCAACTGGGGCCAACGTCCTGACTTTC.

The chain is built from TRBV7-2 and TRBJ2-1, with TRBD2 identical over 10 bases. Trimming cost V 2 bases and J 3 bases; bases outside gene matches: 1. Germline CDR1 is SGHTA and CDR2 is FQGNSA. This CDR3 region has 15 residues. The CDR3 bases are TGTGCCAGCAGCTTAACTAGCGGGAACTACAATGAGCAGTTCTTC. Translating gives CASSLTSGNYNEQFF.

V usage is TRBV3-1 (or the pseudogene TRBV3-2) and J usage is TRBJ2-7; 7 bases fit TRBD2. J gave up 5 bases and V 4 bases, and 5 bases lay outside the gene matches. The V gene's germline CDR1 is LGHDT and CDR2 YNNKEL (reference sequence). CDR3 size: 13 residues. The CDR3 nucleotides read TGTGCCAGCAGCCGAGAAGCGGGAAACGAGCAGTACTTC. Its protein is CASSREAGNEQYF.

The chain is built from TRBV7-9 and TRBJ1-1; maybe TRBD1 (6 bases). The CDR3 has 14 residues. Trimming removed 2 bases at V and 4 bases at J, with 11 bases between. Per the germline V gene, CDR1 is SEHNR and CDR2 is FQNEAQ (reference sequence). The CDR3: CASSLMGASTEAFF. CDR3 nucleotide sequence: TGTGCCAGCAGCTTAATGGGGGCGAGCACTGAAGCTTTCTTT.

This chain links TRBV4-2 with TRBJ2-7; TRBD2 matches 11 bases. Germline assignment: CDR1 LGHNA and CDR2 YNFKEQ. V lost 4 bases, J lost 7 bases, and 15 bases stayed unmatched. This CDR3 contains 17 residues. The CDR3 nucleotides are TGTGCCAGCAGCCCCGGACTAGCGGGCGGAGGGGTTCGAGAGCAGTACTTC. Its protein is CASSPGLAGGGVREQYF.